This record covers a single TCR beta chain. The antigen is undetermined. The trim removed 3 bases at V and 4 bases at J, leaving 8 bases unmatched. Germline V gives CDR1 MDHEN, CDR2 SYDVKM. This CDR3 has 16 amino acids. These data originate in a study of T cell responses to AZD1222 COVID-19 vaccine. This table comes from immunoSEQ multiplex PCR, and its TCRdb copy is limited to in-frame clones, with some not included. The table has approximately 190,000 clones, roughly 92% seen once; the top ten hold approximately 1%. Findings and limits, study-wide: Reports say nearly half of spike-specific TCRs go after unmutated variant regions.

The chain has TRBV28 and TRBJ2-2; the match to TRBD2 covers 7 bases. This specimen was peripheral blood, taken 28 days after the second AZD1222 dose. The TCR comes from an adult who received the AZD1222 COVID-19 vaccine. The CDR3 is CASSLWGGGGTGELFF. The CDR3 coding sequence is TGTGCCAGCAGTTTGTGGGGGGGAGGTGGCACCGGGGAGCTGTTTTTT.